This TCR beta chain was sequenced for a study of CD8 T cells in ankylosing spondylitis. MiXCR was run by TCRdb on the 5' RACE reads, yielding one entry per CDR3 protein. The data contain roughly 180,000 distinct CDR3 sequences, roughly 10% of them singletons. CDR1 is LGHDT, CDR2 YNNKEL, per germline (reference sequence). Trimming took 6 bases from V and 7 from J, leaving 16 bases between them. The CDR3 consists of 14 residues. This clonotype was recorded at least ten times. The receptor was derived from a male donor with ankylosing spondylitis or in good health (not recorded which). Sample: blood, either unsorted or a sorted T cell fraction (not recorded which). V gene TRBV3-1 combines with J gene TRBJ2-1; D ambiguous. Here the CDR3 reads CASSSAMGWNEQFF. In nucleotides, the CDR3 is TGTGCCAGCAGTTCAGCGATGGGGTGGAATGAGCAGTTCTTC.